These 7 T cell receptor beta chains came from one sample sequenced in a study of cytomegalovirus exposure and HLA in healthy donors. In the PCR, 60 Vbeta and 13 Jbeta primers were used. TCRdb keeps only in-frame clones here, not all; method: immunoSEQ multiplex PCR. The data contain tens of thousands of clones, about two thirds of them singletons. The sample comprised PBMCs. Receptor source: a boy aged 5-17 years in good health and CMV-seropositive.

The chain employs TRBV6-1 and TRBJ2-5, with 9 bases fitting TRBD2. Germline loops: CDR1 MNHNS, CDR2 SASEGT. V dropped 4 bases and J dropped 14; count of bases not matched to a gene: 2. The CDR3 extends over 10 amino acids. Here the CDR3 DNA reads TGTGCCAGCAGTGGACTAGCGGTATACTTC. Translated: CASSGLAVYF.

On this clone: Within the sample, other DNA sequences also encode this same CDR3. The chain employs TRBV29-1 and TRBJ2-7; D might be TRBD1 (5 bases). This CDR3 comprises 12 residues. Between the trimmed V and J ends, which lost 0 bases and 2 bases, there was a span of 5 bases. Germline CDR1 reads SQVTM; CDR2 reads ANQGSEA. CDR3 amino acids: CSVEDRAYEQYF. The CDR3 bases are TGCAGCGTTGAAGACAGGGCCTACGAGCAGTACTTC.

There are a few counts of this clone. The V call is TRBV2, the J call TRBJ1-2; TRBD1 agrees at 8 bases. CDR3 size: 15 residues. J lost 4 bases, V lost 7 bases, and 11 bases had no gene match. Germline V CDR1 and CDR2: SNHLY, FYNNEI. Here the CDR3 reads CASMIFDRGPYGYTF. As DNA, the CDR3 is TGTGCCAGCATGATCTTTGACAGGGGCCCCTATGGCTACACCTTC.

The CDR3 is CASSGERTGLSSYEQYF. DNA for the CDR3: TGTGCCAGCAGTGGGGAGAGGACAGGCTTAAGCTCCTACGAGCAGTACTTC. V and J are TRBV25-1 and TRBJ2-7; TRBD1 aligns across 7 bases. V gave up 4 bases and J gave up 0 bases; unmatched junction bases: 12. Germline lookup yields CDR1 MGHDK and CDR2 SYGVNS. The CDR3 runs 17 residues.

This clone was counted a few times. The chain combines TRBV5-1 with TRBJ2-3; D is perhaps TRBD2 (6 bases). This CDR3 region has 16 residues. Trimming shortened V by 2 bases and J by 0 bases, and 13 bases separated the two germline ends. The germline V gene encodes CDR1 SGHRS and CDR2 YFSETQ. The CDR3, as DNA: TGCGCCAGCAGCTTAAGGCGGGACTTAAGCACAGATACGCAGTATTTT. Its protein product is CASSLRRDLSTDTQYF. Complete variable domain (other parts from reference TRBV5-1 and TRBJ2-3): KAGVTQTPRYLIKTRGQQVTLSCSPISGHRSVSWYQQTPGQGLQFLFEYFSETQRNKGNFPGRFSGRQFSNSRSEMNVSTLELGDSALYLCASSLRRDLSTDTQYFGPGTRLTVL.

The gene calls are TRBV5-4 and TRBJ2-2; a possible D gene is TRBD2 (6 bases). The CDR3 has 16 amino acids. V lost 2 bases and J lost 1, with 12 bases in between. Germline loops: CDR1 SGHNT, CDR2 YYREEE (reference sequence). As DNA, the CDR3 is TGTGCCAGCAGCTTATACGGGGGTCGGAACACCGGGGAGCTGTTTTTT. This encodes CASSLYGGRNTGELFF.

J is TRBJ2-2 and V is TRBV29-1; TRBD2 aligns across 7 bases. J gave up 1 base and V 4 bases, and 6 bases lay outside the gene matches. CDR3 length: 15 residues. Germline-derived CDR1 and CDR2 are SQVTM and ANQGSEA. The CDR3 is CSVGRTSQNTGELFF. The CDR3 DNA reads TGCAGCGTTGGGCGGACTAGTCAGAACACCGGGGAGCTGTTTTTT.